This TCR beta chain derives from a study of blood T cell repertoires in COVID-19 (dated by TCRdb to about 2020). Broadly, across the study: Samples from collaborators originated in the United States, Italy and Spain and spanned both the acute and convalescent phases of COVID-19. Sample metadata almost always included a de-identified subject ID, COVID-19 status, age in years and sex. Deeply sampled blood TCRbeta repertoires from subjects exposed to, actively infected with, or recovered from COVID-19 were included in the dataset. Where available, HLA class I and class II types were taken from metadata supplied by the sample provider and were not determined by assay-based typing. The prospective study material was composed of cDNA or gDNA derived from T cells, B-cell-depleted T cells, or PBMCs. The samples were drawn from two sources: the first 160 participants of the ongoing ImmuneRACE study, and 1,254 subjects contributed by 6 global collaborators. A freely available public database, intended as a resource for researchers studying the immune response to SARS-CoV-2, is where the repertoires were released. The research as a whole found: The amount of clinical and demographic metadata varied by source and participant and was provided uncurated.

A remark on this clone: The clone's antigen remains unknown. Per-base quality was not reported, and no clone a single base away is much larger than it.

The immunoSEQ Assay, a bias-controlled multiplex PCR, was used to amplify TCRbeta CDR3 regions from genomic DNA. On the authors' methods: Within the assay, amplification of reference gene primers was used to estimate how many nucleated cells each sample contained. To quantify the absolute abundance of each unique TCRbeta CDR3 rearrangement, sequence reads were collapsed and filtered. For each sample, productive Simpson clonality was calculated as the square root of Simpson's diversity index across productive rearrangements. What TCRdb holds here is the immuneACCESS table cut down to in-frame rearrangements. Part of the clones is not present; checked against another copy, under half of the missing clones reflect an unresolved V gene, and the others are unexplained. From that table come the V and J calls and clone size; the DNA was used to work out D and trimming. The sample yields 150,000 to 200,000 clones; around nine tenths were counted once. The ten largest clones capture over 4.5% of the sample.

V loses 4 bases at its end and J loses 2 bases; junction bases beyond the gene matches: 6. The CDR3 measures 15 amino acids from cysteine to phenylalanine. The sequence is cut down to CDR3 DNA, 45 bases in frame from base 1. The collaborating institutions used their own protocols to collect whole blood in K2EDTA tubes. For TCRbeta analysis, collaborators shipped samples in one of three forms: frozen whole blood, isolated PBMCs, or DNA extracted from either of those sample types. This clonotype was obtained from a human donor in a cohort sampled during active COVID-19. The sequencing input was peripheral blood. The V and J genes are TRBV23-1 and TRBJ2-7, with 9 middle bases fitting TRBD1. TRBV23-1 is an ORF for which the function is uncertain. The DNA is as follows: TGCGCCAGCAGTCCCCGACAGGGGGTCACCTACGAGCAGTACTTC. Its translation is CASSPRQGVTYEQYF.